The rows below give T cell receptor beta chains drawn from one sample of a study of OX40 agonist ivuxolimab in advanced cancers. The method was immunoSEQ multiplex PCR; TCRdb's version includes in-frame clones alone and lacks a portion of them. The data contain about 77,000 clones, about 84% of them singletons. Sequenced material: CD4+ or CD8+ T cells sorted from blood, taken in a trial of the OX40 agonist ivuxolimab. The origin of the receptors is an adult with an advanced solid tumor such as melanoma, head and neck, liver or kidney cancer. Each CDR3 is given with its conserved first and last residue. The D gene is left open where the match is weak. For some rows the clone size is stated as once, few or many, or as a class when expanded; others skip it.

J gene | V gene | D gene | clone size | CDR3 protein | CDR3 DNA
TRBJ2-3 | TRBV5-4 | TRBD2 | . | CASSLDLAEGDTQYF | TGTGCCAGCAGCTTGGACCTAGCGGAGGGAGATACGCAGTATTTT
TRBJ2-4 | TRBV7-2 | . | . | CASSLEWGGENIQYF | TGTGCCAGCAGCTTAGAGTGGGGCGGAGAAAACATTCAGTACTTC
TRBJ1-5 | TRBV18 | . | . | CASSPGFGNQPQHF | TGTGCCAGCTCACCAGGGTTTGGCAATCAGCCCCAGCATTTT
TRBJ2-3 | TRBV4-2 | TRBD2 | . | CASSQASGGAGGTDTQYF | TGTGCCAGCAGCCAAGCTAGCGGGGGGGCGGGAGGCACAGATACGCAGTATTTT
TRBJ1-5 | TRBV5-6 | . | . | CASSLQGNQPQHF | TGTGCCAGCAGCTTGCAGGGTAATCAGCCCCAGCATTTT
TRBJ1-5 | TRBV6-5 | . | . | CASNSKQAHQPQHF | TGTGCCAGCAACTCCAAACAGGCTCATCAGCCCCAGCATTTT
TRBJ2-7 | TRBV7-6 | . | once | CASSLVSAAGPYEQYF | TGTGCCAGCAGCTTAGTTTCGGCGGCAGGTCCCTACGAGCAGTACTTC
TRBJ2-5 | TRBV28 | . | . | CASSSSFPGETQYF | TGTGCCAGCAGTTCATCCTTTCCAGGCGAGACCCAGTACTTC
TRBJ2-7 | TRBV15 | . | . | CATSRDPGSSYEQYF | TGTGCCACCAGCAGAGATCCTGGCAGCTCCTACGAGCAGTACTTC
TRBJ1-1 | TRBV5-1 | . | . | CASSLDLWGVNTEAFF | TGCGCCAGCAGCTTGGATTTGTGGGGGGTGAACACTGAAGCTTTCTTT
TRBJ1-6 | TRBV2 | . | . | CASSDREYNSPLHF | TGTGCCAGCAGCGACAGAGAGTATAATTCACCCCTCCACTTT
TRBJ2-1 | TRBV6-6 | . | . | CASSYSTTGIDEQFF | TGTGCCAGCAGTTACTCAACTACAGGGATCGATGAGCAGTTCTTC
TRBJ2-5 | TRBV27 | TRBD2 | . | CASSLLGLAGGGRQETQYF | TGTGCCAGCAGTCTATTGGGACTAGCGGGTGGGGGACGGCAAGAGACCCAGTACTTC
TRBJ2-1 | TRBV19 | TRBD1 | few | CASRDRGLAYNEQFF | TGTGCCAGCCGGGACAGGGGTCTCGCGTACAATGAGCAGTTCTTC
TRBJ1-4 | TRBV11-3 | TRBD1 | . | CASSPGGQSRQLFF | TGTGCCAGCAGCCCGGGGGGACAGTCTAGGCAACTGTTTTTT
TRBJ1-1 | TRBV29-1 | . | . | CSVGGGEHTEAFF | TGCAGCGTTGGCGGGGGCGAACACACTGAAGCTTTCTTT
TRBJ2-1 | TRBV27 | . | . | CASSSPVKNSYNEQFF | TGTGCCAGCAGTTCCCCCGTGAAGAACTCCTACAATGAGCAGTTCTTC
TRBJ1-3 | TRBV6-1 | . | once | CASSEASGNTIYF | TGTGCCAGCAGTGAAGCTTCGGGAAACACCATATATTTT
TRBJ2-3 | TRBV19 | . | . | CASSPSGRLRDTQYF | TGTGCCAGTAGTCCGTCAGGGAGACTGCGAGATACGCAGTATTTT
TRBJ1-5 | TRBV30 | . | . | CAWSRGNNQPQHF | TGTGCCTGGAGTCGCGGCAACAATCAGCCCCAGCATTTT
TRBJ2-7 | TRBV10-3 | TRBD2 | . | CAISVVAGVILGEQYF | TGTGCCATCAGTGTTGTAGCGGGAGTGATCTTGGGAGAGCAGTACTTC
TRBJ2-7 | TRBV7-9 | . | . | CASSLGRYEQYF | TGTGCCAGCAGCTTAGGCAGGTACGAGCAGTACTTC
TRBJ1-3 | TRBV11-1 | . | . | CASSFGLGGNTIYF | TGTGCCAGCAGCTTCGGGTTAGGTGGAAACACCATATATTTT
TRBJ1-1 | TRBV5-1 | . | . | CASSLEPPPTEAFF | TGCGCCAGCAGCTTGGAACCTCCCCCAACTGAAGCTTTCTTT
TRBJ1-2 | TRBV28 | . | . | CASRTGIYYGYTF | TGTGCCAGCAGAACAGGGATTTACTATGGCTACACCTTC
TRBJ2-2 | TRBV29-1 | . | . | CSVEGQGGTGELFF | TGCAGCGTTGAAGGGCAGGGGGGCACCGGGGAGCTGTTTTTT
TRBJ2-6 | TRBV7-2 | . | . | CASSQWARSGANVLTF | TGTGCCAGCAGCCAATGGGCCCGCTCTGGGGCCAACGTCCTGACTTTC
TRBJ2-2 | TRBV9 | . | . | CASSVRGGGDTGELFF | TGTGCCAGCAGCGTAAGGGGCGGGGGCGACACCGGGGAGCTGTTTTTT
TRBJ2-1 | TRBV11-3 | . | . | CASSFMKGYNEQFF | TGTGCCAGCAGCTTCATGAAGGGTTACAATGAGCAGTTCTTC
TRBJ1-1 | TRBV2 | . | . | CASRASLGGTEAFF | TGTGCCAGCAGGGCGTCCCTAGGAGGCACTGAAGCTTTCTTT
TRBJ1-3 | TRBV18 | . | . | CASSPGANSGNTIYF | TGTGCCAGCTCACCAGGGGCCAACTCTGGAAACACCATATATTTT
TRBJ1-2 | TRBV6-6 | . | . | CASSYDSKNYGYTF | TGTGCCAGCAGTTACGACAGTAAAAACTATGGCTACACCTTC
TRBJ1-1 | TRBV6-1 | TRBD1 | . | CASRTGSTEAFF | TGTGCCAGCAGGACAGGGTCGACTGAAGCTTTCTTT
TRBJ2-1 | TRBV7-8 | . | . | CASSPGTVSSYNEQFF | TGTGCCAGCAGTCCTGGGACCGTCAGCTCCTACAATGAGCAGTTCTTC